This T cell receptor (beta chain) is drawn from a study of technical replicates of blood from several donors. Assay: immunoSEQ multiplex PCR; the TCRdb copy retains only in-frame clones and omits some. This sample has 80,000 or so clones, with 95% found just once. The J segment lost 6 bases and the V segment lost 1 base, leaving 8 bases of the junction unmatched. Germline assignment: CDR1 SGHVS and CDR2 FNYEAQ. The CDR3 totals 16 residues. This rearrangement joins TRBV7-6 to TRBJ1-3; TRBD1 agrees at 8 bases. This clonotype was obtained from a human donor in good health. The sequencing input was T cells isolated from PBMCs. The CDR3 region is CASSLDRGNKENTIYF. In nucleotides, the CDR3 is TGTGCCAGCAGCTTAGACAGGGGGAATAAGGAAAACACCATATATTTT.